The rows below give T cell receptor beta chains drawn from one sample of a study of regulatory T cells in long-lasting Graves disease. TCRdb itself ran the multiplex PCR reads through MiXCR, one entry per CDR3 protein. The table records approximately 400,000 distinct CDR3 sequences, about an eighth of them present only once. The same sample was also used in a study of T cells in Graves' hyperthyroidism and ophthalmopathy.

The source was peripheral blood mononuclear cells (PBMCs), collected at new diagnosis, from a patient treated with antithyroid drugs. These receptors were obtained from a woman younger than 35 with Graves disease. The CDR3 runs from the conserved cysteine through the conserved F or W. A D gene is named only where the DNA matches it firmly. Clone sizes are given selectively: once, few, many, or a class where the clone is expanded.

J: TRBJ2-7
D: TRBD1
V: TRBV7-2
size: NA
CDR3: CASSFGTVDYEQYF
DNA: TGTGCCAGCAGCTTTGGGACAGTTGACTACGAGCAGTACTTC

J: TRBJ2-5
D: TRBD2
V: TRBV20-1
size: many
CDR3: CSASLASGGAGTQYF
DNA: TGCAGTGCTAGTTTAGCTAGCGGGGGGGCCGGGACCCAGTACTTC

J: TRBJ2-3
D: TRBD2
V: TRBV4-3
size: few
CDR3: CASSQDSGGAKDTQYF
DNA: TGCGCCAGCAGCCAAGATAGCGGGGGGGCCAAAGATACGCAGTATTTT

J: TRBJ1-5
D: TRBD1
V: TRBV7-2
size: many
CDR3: CASSLGTGGPQPQHF
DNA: TGTGCCAGCAGCTTAGGGACAGGGGGCCCTCAGCCCCAGCATTTT

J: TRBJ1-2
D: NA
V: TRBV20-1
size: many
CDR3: CSVGESPWGLGYGYTF
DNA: TGCAGTGTTGGAGAGTCCCCGTGGGGGCTGGGCTATGGCTACACCTTC

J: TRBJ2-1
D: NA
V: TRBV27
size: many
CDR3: CASSLKPTYEQFF
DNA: TGTGCCAGCAGCCTAAAGCCCACCTATGAGCAGTTCTTC

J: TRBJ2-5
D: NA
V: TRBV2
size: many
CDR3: CASSEGALQETQYF
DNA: TGTGCCAGCAGTGAGGGGGCACTGCAAGAGACCCAGTACTTC

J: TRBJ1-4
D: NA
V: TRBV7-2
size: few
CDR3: CASSLSRDGKLFF
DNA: TGTGCCAGCAGCTTATCCAGGGATGGAAAACTGTTTTTT

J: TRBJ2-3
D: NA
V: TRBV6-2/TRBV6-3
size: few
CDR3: CASGPADYTDTQYF
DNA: TGTGCCAGCGGGCCAGCGGATTACACAGATACGCAGTATTTT

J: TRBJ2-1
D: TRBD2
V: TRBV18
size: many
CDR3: CASSPPLLFGTSGSREQFF
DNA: TGTGCCAGCTCACCCCCCTTATTGTTCGGGACTAGCGGGAGTCGTGAGCAGTTCTTC

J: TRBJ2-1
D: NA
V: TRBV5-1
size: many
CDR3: CASSRSSNNEQFF
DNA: TGCGCCAGCAGTAGGAGCAGTAACAATGAGCAGTTCTTC

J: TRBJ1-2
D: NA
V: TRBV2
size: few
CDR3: CASSVRTQSFTNYGYTF
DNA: TGTGCCAGCAGTGTCAGGACACAGAGTTTTACCAACTATGGCTACACCTTC

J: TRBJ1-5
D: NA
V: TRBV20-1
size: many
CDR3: CSAHQGFSNQPQHF
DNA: TGCAGTGCCCACCAGGGGTTTAGCAATCAGCCCCAGCATTTT

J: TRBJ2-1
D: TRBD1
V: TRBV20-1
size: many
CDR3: CSASRGQGALNEQFF
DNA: TGCAGTGCCAGTCGGGGTCAGGGGGCCCTCAATGAGCAGTTCTTC

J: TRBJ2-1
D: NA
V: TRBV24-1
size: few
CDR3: CATSDDWGNEQFF
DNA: TGTGCCACCAGTGATGATTGGGGGAATGAGCAGTTCTTC

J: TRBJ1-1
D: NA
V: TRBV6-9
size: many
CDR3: CASSFRVNAEAFF
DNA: TGTGCCAGCAGTTTTCGGGTGAACGCTGAAGCTTTCTTT

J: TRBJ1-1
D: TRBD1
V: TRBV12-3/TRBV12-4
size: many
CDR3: CASSLARTGTALGAFF
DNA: TGTGCCAGCAGTTTAGCCCGGACAGGGACGGCGTTAGGGGCTTTCTTT

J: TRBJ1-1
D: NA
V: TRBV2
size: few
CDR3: CASDRNTEAFF
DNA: TGTGCCAGCGACAGGAACACTGAAGCTTTCTTT

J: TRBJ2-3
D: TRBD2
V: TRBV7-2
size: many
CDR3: CASSLRFGEGDTQYF
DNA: TGTGCCAGCAGCTTAAGGTTCGGGGAGGGGGATACGCAGTATTTT

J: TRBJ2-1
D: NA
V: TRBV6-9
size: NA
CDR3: CASSYPTTRPYNEQFF
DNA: TGTGCCAGCAGTTACCCAACAACTAGGCCCTACAATGAGCAGTTCTTC

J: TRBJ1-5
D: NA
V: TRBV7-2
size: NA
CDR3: CASSVTGDSNQPQHF
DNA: TGTGCCAGCAGCGTAACAGGAGATAGCAATCAGCCCCAGCATTTT

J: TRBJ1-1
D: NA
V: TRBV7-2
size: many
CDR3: CASSLGEGSYRWGGSEAFF
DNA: TGTGCCAGCAGCCTAGGGGAAGGGTCATACCGATGGGGCGGGAGTGAAGCTTTCTTT

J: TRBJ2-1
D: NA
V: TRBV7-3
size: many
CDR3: CASSSSPVVDEQFF
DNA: TGTGCCAGCAGCTCAAGTCCAGTTGTTGATGAGCAGTTCTTC

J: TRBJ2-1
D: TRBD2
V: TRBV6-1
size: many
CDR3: CASSRTSGYNEQFF
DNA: TGTGCCAGCAGCCGGACTAGCGGCTACAATGAGCAGTTCTTC

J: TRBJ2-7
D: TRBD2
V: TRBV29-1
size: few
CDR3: CSVGGSPQSSSYEQYF
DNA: TGCAGCGTTGGCGGGAGCCCCCAATCAAGCTCCTACGAGCAGTACTTC

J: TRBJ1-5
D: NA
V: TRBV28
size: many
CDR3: CASSLRQYNQPQHF
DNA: TGTGCCAGCAGTTTAAGGCAGTACAATCAGCCCCAGCATTTT

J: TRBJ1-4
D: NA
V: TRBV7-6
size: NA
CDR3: CASSLAPNEKLFF
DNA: TGTGCCAGCAGCTTAGCTCCTAATGAAAAACTGTTTTTT

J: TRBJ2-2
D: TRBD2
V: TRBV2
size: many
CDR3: CARAGVAGDITGELFF
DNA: TGTGCCAGGGCTGGGGTAGCGGGAGATATCACCGGGGAGCTGTTTTTT

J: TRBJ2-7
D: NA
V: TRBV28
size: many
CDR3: CASSFLPSLEQYF
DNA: TGTGCCAGCAGTTTCTTGCCCTCCCTCGAGCAGTACTTC

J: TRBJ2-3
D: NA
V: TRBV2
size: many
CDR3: CASSERKISARLLTLDTQYF
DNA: TGTGCCAGCAGTGAGCGAAAAATCAGCGCCCGACTACTGACATTGGATACGCAGTATTTT

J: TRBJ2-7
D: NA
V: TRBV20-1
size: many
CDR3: CSARGDQGSHEQYF
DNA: TGCAGTGCTAGAGGTGATCAGGGATCCCACGAGCAGTACTTC

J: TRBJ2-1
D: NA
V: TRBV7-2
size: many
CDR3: CASSLVRRSSYNEQFF
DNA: TGTGCCAGCAGCTTAGTTAGGCGTAGCTCCTACAATGAGCAGTTCTTC

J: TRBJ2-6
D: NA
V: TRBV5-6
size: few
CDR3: CASQPAGNSGANVLTF
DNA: TGTGCCAGCCAGCCGGCAGGGAACTCTGGGGCCAACGTCCTGACTTTC

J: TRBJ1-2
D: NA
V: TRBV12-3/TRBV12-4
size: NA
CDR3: CASSFAGRSYGFTF
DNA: TGTGCCAGCAGTTTCGCGGGACGGAGCTATGGCTTCACCTTC

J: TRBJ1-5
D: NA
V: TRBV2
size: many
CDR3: CASSEVPQPQHF
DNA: TGTGCCAGCAGTGAAGTCCCCCAGCCCCAGCATTTT

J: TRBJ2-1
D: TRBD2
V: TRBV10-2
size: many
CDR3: CATKSGGRYEQFF
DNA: TGCGCCACCAAGTCGGGGGGGCGGTATGAGCAGTTCTTC

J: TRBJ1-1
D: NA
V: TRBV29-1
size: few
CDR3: CSVSPQVKNTEAFF
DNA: TGCAGCGTCTCCCCCCAGGTAAAGAACACTGAAGCTTTCTTT

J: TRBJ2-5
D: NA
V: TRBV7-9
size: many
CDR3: CASSVPGTYQETQYF
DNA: TGTGCCAGCAGCGTCCCAGGGACTTACCAAGAGACCCAGTACTTC

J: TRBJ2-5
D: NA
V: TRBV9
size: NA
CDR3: CASSVERSAGGETQYF
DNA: TGTGCCAGCAGCGTAGAAAGGTCGGCGGGTGGAGAGACCCAGTACTTC

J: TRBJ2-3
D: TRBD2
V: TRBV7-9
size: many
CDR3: CASRGLAGADTQYF
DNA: TGTGCCAGCAGAGGACTAGCGGGAGCAGATACGCAGTATTTT

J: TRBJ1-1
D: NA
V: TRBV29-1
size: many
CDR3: CSVEDLPLFASEAFF
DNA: TGCAGCGTTGAAGATTTGCCCCTCTTCGCGTCTGAAGCTTTCTTT

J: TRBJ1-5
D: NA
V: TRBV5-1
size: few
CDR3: CASSLGGGGSQPQHF
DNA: TGCGCCAGCAGCTTGGGAGGGGGAGGTAGTCAGCCCCAGCATTTT

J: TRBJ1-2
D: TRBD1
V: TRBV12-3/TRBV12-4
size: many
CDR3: CASRGDSPNYGYTF
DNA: TGTGCCAGCAGAGGGGACAGCCCTAACTATGGCTACACCTTC

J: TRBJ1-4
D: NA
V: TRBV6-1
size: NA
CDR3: CASSPHRTAHATNEKLFF
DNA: TGTGCCAGCAGCCCCCACCGGACAGCTCATGCAACTAATGAAAAACTGTTTTTT

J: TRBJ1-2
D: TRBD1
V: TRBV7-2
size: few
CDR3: CASSLGVDRGVVGAF
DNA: TGTGCCAGCAGCTTAGGTGTGGACAGGGGCGTAGTGGGAGCCTTC

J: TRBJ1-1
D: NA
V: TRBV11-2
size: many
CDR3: CASTLGRDTKNTEAFF
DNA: TGTGCCAGCACTCTCGGGAGGGACACCAAGAACACTGAAGCTTTCTTT

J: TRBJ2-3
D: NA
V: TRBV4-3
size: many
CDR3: CASSQELAADTQYF
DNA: TGCGCCAGCAGCCAAGAACTAGCCGCAGATACGCAGTATTTT

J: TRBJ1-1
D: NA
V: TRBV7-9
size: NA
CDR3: CASSFEVKNTEAFF
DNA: TGTGCCAGCAGCTTTGAAGTGAAGAACACTGAAGCTTTCTTT